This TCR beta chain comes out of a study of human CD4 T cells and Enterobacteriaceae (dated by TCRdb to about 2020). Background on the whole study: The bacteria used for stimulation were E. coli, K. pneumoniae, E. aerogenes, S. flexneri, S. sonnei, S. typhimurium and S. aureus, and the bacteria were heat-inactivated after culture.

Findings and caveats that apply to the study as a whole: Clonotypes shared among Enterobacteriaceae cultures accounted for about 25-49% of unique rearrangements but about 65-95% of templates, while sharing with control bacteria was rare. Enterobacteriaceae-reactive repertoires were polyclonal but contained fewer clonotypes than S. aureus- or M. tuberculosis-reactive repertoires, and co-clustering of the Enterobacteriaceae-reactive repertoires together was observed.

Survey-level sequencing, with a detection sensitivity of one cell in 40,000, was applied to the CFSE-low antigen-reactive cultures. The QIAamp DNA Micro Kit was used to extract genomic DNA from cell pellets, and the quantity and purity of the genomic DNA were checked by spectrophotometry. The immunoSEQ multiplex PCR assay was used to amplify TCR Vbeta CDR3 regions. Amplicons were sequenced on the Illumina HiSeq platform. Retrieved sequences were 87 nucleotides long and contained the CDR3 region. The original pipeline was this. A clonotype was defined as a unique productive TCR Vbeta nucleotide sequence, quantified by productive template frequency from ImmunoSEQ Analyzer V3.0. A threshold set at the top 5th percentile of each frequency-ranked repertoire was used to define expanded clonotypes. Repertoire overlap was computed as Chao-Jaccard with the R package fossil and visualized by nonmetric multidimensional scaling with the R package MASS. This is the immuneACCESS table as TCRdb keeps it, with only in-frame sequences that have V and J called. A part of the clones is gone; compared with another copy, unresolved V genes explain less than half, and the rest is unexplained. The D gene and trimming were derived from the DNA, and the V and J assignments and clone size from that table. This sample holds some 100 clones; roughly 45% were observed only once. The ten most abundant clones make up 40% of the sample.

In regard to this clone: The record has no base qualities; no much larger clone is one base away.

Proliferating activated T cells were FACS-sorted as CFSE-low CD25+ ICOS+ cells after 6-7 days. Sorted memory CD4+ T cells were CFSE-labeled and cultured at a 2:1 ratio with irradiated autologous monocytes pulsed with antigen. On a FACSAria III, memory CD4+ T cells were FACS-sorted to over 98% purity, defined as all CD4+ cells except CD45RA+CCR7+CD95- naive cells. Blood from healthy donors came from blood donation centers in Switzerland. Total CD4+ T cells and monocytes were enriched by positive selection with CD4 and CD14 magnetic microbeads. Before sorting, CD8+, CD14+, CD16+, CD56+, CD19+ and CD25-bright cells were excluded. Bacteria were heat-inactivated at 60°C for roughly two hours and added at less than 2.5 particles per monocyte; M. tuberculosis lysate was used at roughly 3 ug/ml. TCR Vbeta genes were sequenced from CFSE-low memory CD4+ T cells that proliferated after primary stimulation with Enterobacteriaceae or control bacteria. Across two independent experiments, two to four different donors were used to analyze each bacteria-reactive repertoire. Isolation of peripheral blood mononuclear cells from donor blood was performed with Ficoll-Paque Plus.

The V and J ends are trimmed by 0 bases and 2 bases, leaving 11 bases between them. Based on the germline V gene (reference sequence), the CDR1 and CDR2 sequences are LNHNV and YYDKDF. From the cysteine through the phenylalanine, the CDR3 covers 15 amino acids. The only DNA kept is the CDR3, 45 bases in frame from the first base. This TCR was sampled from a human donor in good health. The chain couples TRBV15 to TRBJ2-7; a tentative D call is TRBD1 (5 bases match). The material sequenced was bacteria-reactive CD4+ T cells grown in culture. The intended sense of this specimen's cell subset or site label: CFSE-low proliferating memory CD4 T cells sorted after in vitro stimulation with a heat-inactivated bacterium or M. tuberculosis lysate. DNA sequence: TGTGCCACCAGCAGAGAAGCAGGGATGGCCTACGAGCAGTACTTC. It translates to CATSREAGMAYEQYF.